This TCR beta chain was identified in a study of T cell responses to AZD1222 COVID-19 vaccine. Study-wide findings and caveats: The CD4 TCRs associated with vaccination extended across spike and predominated at 160-218 and 743-854. Donors were mostly white British, more females; clonal diversity possibly underestimated. After two AZD1222 doses, spike-specific TCR breadth and depth rose versus day 0.

Germline V lookup: CDR1 SGHAT, CDR2 FQNNGV. Germline trimming cut 5 bases from V and 3 bases from J; bases unmatched to any gene: 6. The CDR3 consists of 14 residues. The protocol was immunoSEQ multiplex PCR, while the TCRdb copy is restricted to in-frame clones and leaves out a portion. The sample lists 130,000 to 150,000 clones, approximately 91% seen once, with around 2.1% in the top ten. Pooled in the analysis were second doses at about 4 or about 12 weeks. With respect to this clone: Its antigen is undetermined.

The TCR was taken from an adult who received the AZD1222 COVID-19 vaccine. The sample in question was peripheral blood, obtained 28 days after the second AZD1222 dose. This chain connects TRBV11-2 to TRBJ2-5; TRBD1 matches at 7 bases. CDR3 nucleotides: TGTGCCAGCAGCAGGGGACAGCTTAAAGAGACCCAGTACTTC. The encoded protein is CASSRGQLKETQYF. The variable domain in full, with the rest retrieved from reference TRBV11-2 and TRBJ2-5, is EAGVAQSPRYKIIEKRQSVAFWCNPISGHATLYWYQQILGQGPKLLIQFQNNGVVDDSQLPKDRFSAERLKGVDSTLKIQPAKLEDSAVYLCASSRGQLKETQYFGPGTRLLVL.